These 7 T cell receptor beta chains came from one sample sequenced in a study of blood T cell repertoires in COVID-19. Data came from immunoSEQ multiplex PCR; TCRdb stores just in-frame clones and leaves some out. The profile shows about 280,000 clones, roughly 89% of them singletons. Source material: peripheral blood. The source is a woman aged 40 to 55 who had recovered from COVID-19.

The rearrangement uses TRBV3-1 (or the pseudogene TRBV3-2) and TRBJ1-4; D is undetermined. The CDR3 extends over 14 amino acids. Germline V gives CDR1 LGHDT, CDR2 YNNKEL (reference sequence). Deletions cut 6 bases from V and 8 bases from J, with 16 bases between. The CDR3 sequence is CASSSGEVQEKLFF. The CDR3 DNA reads TGTGCCAGCAGTTCCGGGGAGGTTCAGGAAAAACTGTTTTTT.

About this clone itself: Other DNA sequences in the sample encode the same CDR3. The chain carries TRBV5-1 and TRBJ2-7, with TRBD2 identical over 7 bases. Germline V gene lookup returns CDR1 SGHRS and CDR2 YFSETQ. After removal of 0 bases from V and 1 base from J, the junction contained 4 bases not matched to a gene. The CDR3 loop spans 15 amino acids. As DNA, the CDR3 is TGCGCCAGCAGCTTGGATGGCGGGAGTTCCTACGAGCAGTACTTC. It is translated as CASSLDGGSSYEQYF.

V usage is TRBV7-2 and J usage is TRBJ2-1; 10 bases match TRBD2. Trimming at V came to 1 base and at J to 4 bases, leaving 7 bases not matched to a gene. CDR1 SGHTA and CDR2 FQGNSA come from the germline V gene. The CDR3 loop spans 17 amino acids. CDR3 in amino acids: CASSLDSTSGPYNEQFF. The CDR3 bases are TGTGCCAGCAGCTTAGACTCGACTAGCGGGCCATACAATGAGCAGTTCTTC.

The chain couples TRBV28 to TRBJ2-7; 12 nucleotides align to TRBD1. The ends lost 8 bases at V and 9 bases at J; junction bases unmatched: 8. Germline V gene lookup returns CDR1 MDHEN and CDR2 SYDVKM. The CDR3 length is 13 residues. The CDR3 coding sequence is TGTGCCAGCGGGGACAGGGGGCTTTTTATGCAGTACTTC. Translating gives CASGDRGLFMQYF.

Concerning this clone itself: This same CDR3 is encoded by further DNA sequences in the sample. The V gene is TRBV5-1, the J gene TRBJ2-7, with 9 bases identical to TRBD1. This CDR3 has 13 amino acids. In germline, CDR1 is SGHRS, CDR2 YFSETQ. V lost 5 bases, J lost 5 bases, and 5 bases stayed unmatched. CDR3 in amino acids: CASSPGQGHEQYF. The CDR3 coding sequence is TGCGCCAGCAGTCCGGGACAGGGCCACGAGCAGTACTTC.

The chain is built from TRBV29-1 and TRBJ1-6; 7 nucleotides line up with TRBD1. CDR1 is SQVTM and CDR2 is ANQGSEA in the germline V gene. The V and J ends lost 5 bases and 9 bases, in that order; junction bases with no gene match: 7. This CDR3 has 13 residues. CDR3 DNA: TGCAGCGTTTCAGGACAGGACGGTTCACCCCTCCACTTT. This encodes CSVSGQDGSPLHF.

The CDR3 nucleotides are TGTGCCAGCAGTCAAGGACTAGCGGGAGTGCGGTACTTC. This gives the protein CASSQGLAGVRYF. This chain links TRBV6-2 or TRBV6-3 with TRBJ2-7; 13 positions match TRBD2. CDR3 size: 13 residues. Trimming took 5 bases from V and 12 from J; bases not matched to a gene: 7. Per germline, CDR1 MNHEY and CDR2 SVGEGT.